Presented here are 10 T cell receptor beta chains from one specimen sequenced in a study of T cell responses to AZD1222 COVID-19 vaccine. Here immunoSEQ multiplex PCR was the method, and the copy in TCRdb shows in-frame clones only, minus some. The sample records roughly 120,000 clones, around 92% being singletons. The sequences come from peripheral blood, collected on day 0 of AZD1222 vaccination. These receptors were taken from an adult in good health.

The gene calls are TRBV10-2 and TRBJ2-7; D not resolved. V gave up 6 bases and J gave up 1 base, with 10 bases separating them. Germline lookup yields CDR1 WSHSY and CDR2 SAAADI. The CDR3 has 13 residues. CDR3 sequence: CASSTVTSYEQYF. In DNA, the CDR3 is TGCGCCAGCAGCACAGTTACTTCCTACGAGCAGTACTTC.

The chain combines TRBV12-3 or TRBV12-4 with TRBJ1-2; 11 nucleotides match TRBD1. The CDR3 covers 13 residues. V dropped 7 bases and J dropped 6; count of bases not matched to a gene: 4. CDR3 in amino acids: CASTRGQGDGYTF. The CDR3 bases are TGTGCCAGCACCCGGGGACAGGGGGATGGCTACACCTTC.

As DNA, the CDR3 is TGTGCCAGCAGTTACCTAGGGACCAATGAAAAACTGTTTTTT. It encodes CASSYLGTNEKLFF. The genes are TRBV6-5 and TRBJ1-4; a possible D gene is TRBD1 (5 bases). The CDR3 has 14 amino acids. The V end lost 2 bases, the J end lost 5 bases, and 9 bases lay between the germline ends. From germline, CDR1 is MNHEY and CDR2 SVGAGI.

The chain couples TRBV30 to TRBJ2-1; weak D call: TRBD2 (5 bases). CDR1 and CDR2 from the germline V gene are GTSNPN and SVGIG (reference sequence). The CDR3 is made up of 15 amino acids. Trimming stripped 0 bases from V and 8 bases from J, with 17 bases between. The CDR3 spells CAWSVGLAFTDEQFF. The DNA for the CDR3 is TGTGCCTGGAGTGTCGGGCTAGCCTTTACCGATGAGCAGTTCTTC.

The chain employs TRBV2 and TRBJ1-6; 8 bases agree with TRBD1. CDR1 SNHLY and CDR2 FYNNEI come from the germline V gene. V shed 6 bases, J shed 7 bases, and the junction held 5 bases outside the gene matches. This CDR3 is built from 14 residues. The CDR3 DNA is TGTGCCAGCAGGCTGGGACAGGCGAATTCACCCCTCCACTTT. It specifies CASRLGQANSPLHF.

The chain recombines TRBV6-5 with TRBJ2-7; D perhaps matches TRBD1 (6 bases). The germline V and J ends were trimmed by 7 bases and 6 bases, with 16 bases remaining between them. Germline loops: CDR1 MNHEY, CDR2 SVGAGI. This CDR3 has 13 amino acids. This chain's CDR3 is CASTILGAGEQYF. CDR3 DNA: TGTGCCAGCACCATCCTGGGGGCAGGCGAGCAGTACTTC.

This sequence joins TRBV2 and TRBJ1-3; 9 bases align to TRBD1. The CDR3 spans 14 residues. Trimming removed 10 bases from V and 4 bases from J; junction bases left unmatched: 8. Germline CDR1 is SNHLY and CDR2 is FYNNEI. The CDR3 nucleotides read TGTGCCATCCACAAGGGACAGGGCGGAAACACCATATATTTT. Translating gives CAIHKGQGGNTIYF.

The genes are TRBV28 and TRBJ2-7; 9 bases are shared with TRBD1. This CDR3 spans 14 amino acids. V was pared by 5 bases and J by 5 bases, with 7 bases of the junction left unmatched. Germline CDR1 is MDHEN and CDR2 is SYDVKM. The CDR3 coding sequence is TGTGCCAGCAGTCCCGCCGGGACAGGGAACGAGCAGTACTTC. Translated: CASSPAGTGNEQYF. The full variable domain, rest sourced from reference TRBV28 and TRBJ2-7, is DVKVTQSSRYLVKRTGEKVFLECVQDMDHENMFWYRQDPGLGLRLIYFSYDVKMKEKGDIPEGYSVSREKKERFSLILESASTNQTSMYLCASSPAGTGNEQYFGPGTRLTVT.

The chain combines TRBV30 with TRBJ1-2; 7 bases match TRBD1. Germline V gene lookup returns CDR1 GTSNPN and CDR2 SVGIG (reference sequence). This CDR3 is 13 amino acids long. The CDR3 spells CAEAESGGNGYTF. In nucleotides, the CDR3 is TGTGCTGAAGCGGAGTCAGGGGGGAATGGCTACACCTTC.

CDR3: CASSRGQPYEQYF. In nucleotides, the CDR3 is TGTGCCAGCAGCCGCGGACAGCCCTACGAGCAGTACTTC. The chain uses TRBV28 and TRBJ2-7; D may be TRBD1 (6 bases). Germline V gives CDR1 MDHEN, CDR2 SYDVKM. The CDR3 runs 13 residues. The V end was cut by 6 bases, the J end by 2 bases, with 11 bases between.